This T cell receptor beta chain is drawn from a study of cytomegalovirus exposure and HLA in healthy donors. Across the study: According to later analysis, the same platform produced the roughly 130 validation and several hundred first-cohort repertoires.

Clones were sequenced by immunoSEQ multiplex PCR, and TCRdb holds only the in-frame ones, with some missing. Here the sample spans about 130,000 clones, roughly 89% being singletons. As for this clone: The antigen is undetermined.

Study-level results: Testing in vitro showed three CMV-associated chains specific for CMV antigens. Rare TCR sequences dominated, though some public TCRs recurred in many donors. Researchers counted roughly 160 TCR beta chains as cytomegalovirus-associated.

The source is a woman aged 18-35 years in good health and CMV-seronegative. The sequencing sample was made of PBMCs.

CDR3 region: CASSYGTAGGQETQYF. The CDR3 DNA reads as TGTGCCAGCAGTTATGGGACAGCGGGGGGGCAAGAGACCCAGTACTTC. The J gene is TRBJ2-5, the V gene TRBV6-6; 10 bases are a match to TRBD2. This CDR3 region has 16 residues. In germline, CDR1 is MNHNY, CDR2 SVGAGI (reference sequence). V lost 3 bases to trimming and J lost 2 bases; unmatched junction nucleotides: 6.